The next 30 T cell receptor beta chains were all read from a single sample in a study of blood T cells in healthy people across ages. Primers used in a second PCR of about 6 to 11 cycles were a sample-barcoded 5' primer and a J-beta primer mix. Via MiXCR, TCRdb re-called the 5' RACE reads, giving one row per CDR3 protein. The sample contains over a million distinct CDR3 sequences, about 45% of which appear only once. The sequenced material came from blood. All receptors come from a woman under 30 in good health.

This chain uses TRBV10-3 with TRBJ2-1; D is undetermined. The CDR3 sequence is 15 residues long. V was shortened by 3 bases and J by 1 base, with 10 bases between the two germline ends. Germline V gene sequence: CDR1 ENHRY, CDR2 SYGVKD. The CDR3 spells CAISDTDRSYNEQFF. CDR3 nucleotides: TGTGCCATCAGTGATACGGATAGATCCTACAATGAGCAGTTCTTC.

This clonotype showed up just a few times. The rearrangement joins TRBV7-2 to TRBJ2-5; D perhaps matches TRBD2 (6 bases). CDR1 is SGHTA, CDR2 FQGNSA, per germline. The CDR3 is 14 amino acids. V dropped 3 bases and J dropped 4 bases, with 12 bases sitting between them. CDR3 bases: TGTGCCAGCAGCTTCGGGGGTTCCGCAGAGACCCAGTACTTC. Its protein product is CASSFGGSAETQYF.

The rearrangement links TRBV3-1 to TRBJ2-3, with 8 bases identical to TRBD1. The CDR3 is made up of 16 amino acids. Losses at the gene ends were 0 bases for V and 2 bases for J; bases not matched to a gene: 4. Germline V gene sequence: CDR1 LGHDT, CDR2 YNNKEL (reference sequence). CDR3 residues: CASSQERTGFTDTQYF. CDR3 bases: TGTGCCAGCAGCCAAGAGCGGACAGGGTTCACAGATACGCAGTATTTT.

The chain couples TRBV13 to TRBJ2-5; 8 positions agree with TRBD2. CDR3 length: 15 residues. Germline V gene data show CDR1 as PRHDT and CDR2 as FYEKMQ (reference sequence). J lost 1 base, V lost 4 bases, and 5 bases had no gene match. The CDR3 DNA is TGTGCCAGCAGCTCCTTAGCGGGGATCCAAGAGACCCAGTACTTC. It translates to CASSSLAGIQETQYF.

This clonotype came up a few times. The chain combines TRBV15 with TRBJ2-3; 10 bases match TRBD2. Trimming took 0 bases from V and 4 from J; bases not matched to a gene: 10. Looked up from germline, CDR1 is LNHNV and CDR2 is YYDKDF (reference sequence). The CDR3 is made up of 18 amino acids. The CDR3 protein is CATSRDTLAGVRPDTQYF. DNA of the CDR3: TGTGCCACCAGCAGAGATACCCTAGCGGGAGTGAGGCCAGATACGCAGTATTTT.

The chain combines TRBV5-6 with TRBJ2-1; D might be TRBD1 (6 bases). CDR3 length: 15 residues. Trimming removed 1 base at V and 4 bases at J, with 12 bases between. The germline gives CDR1 SGHDT, CDR2 YYEEEE. The CDR3 loop reads CASSLIWQGYNEQFF. The CDR3 DNA reads TGTGCCAGCAGCTTGATATGGCAGGGGTACAATGAGCAGTTCTTC.

This clonotype came up a few times. The gene calls are TRBV7-2 and TRBJ2-5, with D perhaps matching TRBD2 (7 bases). CDR1 is SGHTA, CDR2 FQGNSA, per germline. The CDR3 loop spans 16 amino acids. The V and J ends lost 2 bases and 5 bases respectively, with 18 bases between them. CDR3 DNA: TGTGCCAGCAGCTTAAGAAGGGGGGGCGTTCTGGAGACCCAGTACTTC. Protein: CASSLRRGGVLETQYF.

This clonotype has a handful of counts. The J gene is TRBJ1-4, the V gene TRBV27; D gene ambiguous. V gave up 3 bases and J gave up 5 bases, with 10 bases separating them. CDR3 length: 14 residues. Per the germline V gene, CDR1 is MNHEY and CDR2 is SMNVEV (reference sequence). The CDR3 bases are TGTGCCAGCAGTTTCCAAGGGCAAAATGAAAAACTGTTTTTT. Amino acid sequence: CASSFQGQNEKLFF.

This clonotype has more than one count but fewer than ten. The V and J genes are TRBV28 and TRBJ2-1; possibly TRBD2 for D (5 bases). Germline CDR1 and CDR2: MDHEN and SYDVKM. The CDR3 contains 11 residues. V lost 6 bases and J 8 bases, leaving 8 bases between the germline ends. CDR3: CASRAGDEQFF. In DNA, the CDR3 is TGTGCCAGCAGGGCCGGGGATGAGCAGTTCTTC.

This clonotype was counted a few times. The V gene is TRBV6-2 or TRBV6-3, the J gene TRBJ2-7, with TRBD1 matching over 8 bases. Germline V gives CDR1 MNHEY, CDR2 SVGEGT. The V segment lost 7 bases and the J segment 0 bases; nucleotides outside the gene matches: 8. The CDR3 is made up of 15 amino acids. Here the CDR3 reads CASTVGQGYSYEQYF. The CDR3, as DNA: TGTGCCAGCACCGTCGGACAGGGCTACTCCTACGAGCAGTACTTC.

This clonotype turned up a few times. The CDR3 here is CASSPFRAFQETQYF. CDR3 coding DNA: TGTGCCAGCAGTCCCTTCCGGGCATTTCAAGAGACCCAGTACTTC. The J gene is TRBJ2-5, the V gene TRBV6-6; D is unclear. This CDR3 has 15 residues. From germline, CDR1 is MNHNY and CDR2 SVGAGI (reference sequence). Trimming removed 5 bases at V and 2 bases at J, with 15 bases between.

J is TRBJ2-5 and V is TRBV7-2, with D unresolved. Germline values: CDR1 SGHTA, CDR2 FQGNSA. The CDR3 length is 15 residues. V was pared by 1 base and J by 2 bases, with 11 bases between. CDR3 amino acids: CASSLVGYRQETQYF. CDR3 in DNA: TGTGCCAGCAGCTTAGTAGGGTACCGACAAGAGACCCAGTACTTC.

The V call is TRBV7-2, the J call TRBJ2-4; 14 bases map to TRBD2. The J call could be wrong; TRBJ2-7 is a better fit for the DNA end. The CDR3 runs 17 residues. Per germline, CDR1 SGHTA and CDR2 FQGNSA. The DNA of the CDR3 is TGTGCCAGCAGCTTTGACGGGACTAGCGGGGGAGGCTACGAGCAGTACTTC. The encoded protein is CASSFDGTSGGGYEQYF.

This clonotype was counted between two and nine times. This sequence joins TRBV3-1 and TRBJ2-5, with TRBD1 as a possible D gene (5 bases). Trimming removed 2 bases from V and 5 bases from J, with 12 bases in between. Germline loops: CDR1 LGHDT, CDR2 YNNKEL (reference sequence). This CDR3 has 14 residues. The DNA for the CDR3 is TGTGCCAGCAGCCAACCAGGGAACGATGAGACCCAGTACTTC. As protein: CASSQPGNDETQYF.

The CDR3: CASRKTKSYYEQFF. The CDR3 DNA follows: TGTGCCAGCCGAAAGACTAAGAGCTACTACGAGCAGTTCTTC. This chain links TRBV28 with TRBJ2-1; D perhaps matches TRBD2 (5 bases). This CDR3 is 14 amino acids long. V dropped 8 bases and J dropped 10 bases, with 21 bases sitting between them. Germline V gene sequence: CDR1 MDHEN, CDR2 SYDVKM.

The chain couples TRBV9 to TRBJ1-6, with no clear D. Germline V lookup: CDR1 SGDLS, CDR2 YYNGEE. Trimming left V 0 bases short and J 4 bases short, with 11 bases between. The CDR3 contains 16 residues. CDR3 loop: CASSVAGDTYNSPLHF. CDR3 nucleotides: TGTGCCAGCAGCGTAGCTGGAGACACTTATAATTCACCCCTCCACTTT.

The J gene is TRBJ1-6, the V gene TRBV6-5; unclear D gene. Trimming removed 5 bases from V and 9 bases from J, with 11 bases in between. Looked up from germline, CDR1 is MNHEY and CDR2 is SVGAGI. The CDR3 is made up of 13 amino acids. The CDR3 DNA sequence: TGTGCCAGCAGTCGATACTCGTCTTCACCCCTCCACTTT. Amino acid sequence: CASSRYSSSPLHF.

This clonotype was counted ten times or more. The V gene is TRBV29-1, the J gene TRBJ2-1, with a tentative D call TRBD1 (6 bases). Germline lookup yields CDR1 SQVTM and CDR2 ANQGSEA. Trimming removed 7 bases at V and 9 bases at J, with 16 bases between. CDR3 size: 12 residues. CDR3 amino acids: CSASQGEGEQFF. The CDR3 coding sequence is TGCAGCGCCTCACAGGGTGAGGGTGAGCAGTTCTTC.

V is TRBV27 and J is TRBJ2-7; 12 positions agree with TRBD2. J lost 4 bases, V lost 6 bases, and 7 bases had no gene match. The germline CDR1 and CDR2 sequences are MNHEY and SMNVEV (reference sequence). The CDR3 extends over 15 amino acids. CDR3 loop: CASSQTGLAGYEQYF. The DNA of the CDR3 is TGTGCCAGCAGCCAGACCGGACTAGCGGGATACGAGCAGTACTTC.

At least ten counts were recorded for this clonotype. CDR3 in DNA: TGCAGTGCTACACGGGGGGTCAGAACAGATACGCAGTATTTT. Protein sequence: CSATRGVRTDTQYF. This rearrangement joins TRBV20-1 to TRBJ2-3, with 7 bases identical to TRBD2. The CDR3 totals 14 residues. Germline CDR1 and CDR2: DFQATT and SNEGSKA (reference sequence). Losses at the gene ends were 4 bases for V and 3 bases for J; bases not matched to a gene: 7.

The chain employs TRBV12-3 or TRBV12-4 and TRBJ2-3; 7 bases map to TRBD2. V lost 0 bases and J lost 6; bases outside the gene matches: 6. The CDR3 spans 15 residues. The CDR3, as DNA: TGTGCCAGCAGTTTAGCAGAGACTAGCTCCGATACGCAGTATTTT. Amino acid sequence: CASSLAETSSDTQYF.

The genes are TRBV7-2 and TRBJ1-5; D not certain. The V end lost 6 bases, the J end lost 2 bases, and 11 bases lay between the germline ends. This CDR3 comprises 14 residues. CDR1 and CDR2 (germline): SGHTA, FQGNSA. CDR3 in amino acids: CASRLVVGNQPQHF. DNA of the CDR3: TGTGCCAGCAGATTGGTCGTGGGCAATCAGCCCCAGCATTTT.

The chain combines TRBV5-1 with TRBJ2-3, with D unresolved. The length of the CDR3 is 14 residues. Trimming removed 0 bases at V and 1 base at J, with 6 bases between. From germline, CDR1 is SGHRS and CDR2 YFSETQ. The CDR3 DNA is TGCGCCAGCAGCTTGGTCCCCGGCACAGATACGCAGTATTTT. Translating gives CASSLVPGTDTQYF.

A single count supports this clonotype. V and J are TRBV20-1 and TRBJ1-5; no reliable D call. Trimming removed 4 bases at V and 6 bases at J, with 16 bases between. The CDR3 has 14 residues. The V gene's germline CDR1 is DFQATT and CDR2 SNEGSKA (reference sequence). For the CDR3, the DNA is TGCAGTGCTACGGGAGTGGGTGGAAGTCAGCCCCAGCATTTT. Protein sequence: CSATGVGGSQPQHF.

The V call is TRBV30, the J call TRBJ1-1; 9 nucleotides match TRBD1. The germline gives CDR1 GTSNPN, CDR2 SVGIG (reference sequence). This CDR3 region has 15 residues. V lost 4 bases to trimming and J lost 6 bases; unmatched junction nucleotides: 12. The CDR3 bases are TGTGCCTGGATTGTATCGGACAGGGGAGCTGCTGAAGCTTTCTTT. It yields the protein CAWIVSDRGAAEAFF.

This clonotype was seen more than once but under ten times. CDR3 in DNA: TGTGCCTGGGAAAGGGACAACAATCAGCCCCAGCATTTT. This translates into CAWERDNNQPQHF. The chain couples TRBV30 to TRBJ1-5; perhaps TRBD1 as D (6 bases). The CDR3 contains 13 residues. CDR1 GTSNPN and CDR2 SVGIG come from the germline V gene (reference sequence). V lost 5 bases and J 3 bases, leaving 11 bases between the germline ends.

The rearrangement uses TRBV29-1 and TRBJ1-2; perhaps TRBD1 as D (6 bases). The V end lost 6 bases, the J end lost 1 base, and 15 bases lay between the germline ends. The CDR3 spans 14 residues. From germline, CDR1 is SQVTM and CDR2 ANQGSEA. The CDR3 is CSVDPGQVNYGYTF. CDR3 in DNA: TGCAGCGTCGACCCGGGACAAGTTAACTATGGCTACACCTTC.

The chain recombines TRBV7-9 with TRBJ1-6; D is uncertain. The CDR3 length is 14 residues. Trimming took 4 bases from V and 5 from J, leaving 9 bases between them. Germline V CDR1 and CDR2: SEHNR, FQNEAQ (reference sequence). The DNA of the CDR3 is TGTGCCAGCAGCTCGGGCCCTAATAATTCACCCCTCCACTTT. Its protein is CASSSGPNNSPLHF.

This clonotype was counted a few times. J is TRBJ1-1 and V is TRBV9; no reliable D call. The CDR3 has 14 residues. The V gene's germline CDR1 is SGDLS and CDR2 YYNGEE. Trimming left V 4 bases short and J 8 bases short, with 18 bases between. The CDR3 DNA sequence: TGTGCCAGCAGCCTCACCCCGTACATTCGGGAAGCTTTCTTT. The encoded protein is CASSLTPYIREAFF. Together with reference TRBV9 and TRBJ1-1, the CDR3 gives the full variable domain: DSGVTQTPKHLITATGQRVTLRCSPRSGDLSVYWYQQSLDQGLQFLIQYYNGEERAKGNILERFSAQQFPDLHSELNLSSLELGDSALYFCASSLTPYIREAFFGQGTRLTVV.

CDR3 region: CASSSGLPPDTQYF. The DNA for the CDR3 is TGTGCCAGCAGCTCGGGACTACCCCCCGATACGCAGTATTTT. The chain uses TRBV7-2 and TRBJ2-3; 7 positions agree with TRBD2. This CDR3 spans 14 amino acids. Germline V gene lookup returns CDR1 SGHTA and CDR2 FQGNSA. The V and J ends lost 4 bases and 6 bases, in that order; junction bases with no gene match: 7.